Each of the 11 T cell receptor beta chains below was sequenced from the same sample in a study of blood T cell repertoires in COVID-19. TCRdb keeps only in-frame clones here, not all; method: immunoSEQ multiplex PCR. This table holds about 160,000 clones, 80% found once. The sequenced sample consisted of PBMCs or T cells enriched from blood (not recorded which). The source of these receptors is a woman aged 60-70 years who had recovered from COVID-19.

The chain has TRBV2 and TRBJ2-7; perhaps TRBD2 as D (6 bases). The V gene's germline CDR1 is SNHLY and CDR2 FYNNEI. CDR3 size: 14 residues. The ends were cut back, 5 bases at V and 6 bases at J, with 17 bases in the middle. The CDR3: CASSKLASAPEQYF. In nucleotides, the CDR3 is TGTGCCAGCAGTAAACTAGCATCGGCGCCCGAGCAGTACTTC.

This chain uses TRBV15 with TRBJ1-5; TRBD1 matches at 10 bases. The CDR3 has 14 amino acids. The J segment lost 7 bases and the V segment lost 3 bases, leaving 3 bases of the junction unmatched. Germline-derived CDR1 and CDR2 are LNHNV and YYDKDF (reference sequence). The CDR3 bases are TGTGCCACCAGCAGGGACAGGGGGATACAGCCCCAGCATTTT. This gives the protein CATSRDRGIQPQHF.

This chain uses TRBV6-2 or TRBV6-3 with TRBJ1-2; TRBD1 aligns across 9 bases. The CDR3 covers 13 residues. Trimming cost V 4 bases and J 7 bases; bases outside gene matches: 4. Germline V gives CDR1 MNHEY, CDR2 SVGEGT. CDR3 residues: CASSSDRGGGYTF. In nucleotides, the CDR3 is TGTGCCAGCAGTTCGGACAGGGGAGGTGGCTACACCTTC.

The chain combines TRBV9 with TRBJ1-2; TRBD1 matches 9 bases. Germline V gene sequence: CDR1 SGDLS, CDR2 YYNGEE. CDR3 length: 15 residues. V lost 3 bases and J lost 4; bases outside the gene matches: 7. CDR3 in DNA: TGTGCCAGCAGCGCCGGGACAGGGACTCTCTATGGCTACACCTTC. As protein: CASSAGTGTLYGYTF.

V and J are TRBV7-2 and TRBJ1-5; D ambiguous. V lost 3 bases to trimming and J lost 3 bases, with 9 bases between them. The V gene's germline CDR1 is SGHTA and CDR2 FQGNSA. There are 14 residues in the CDR3. This chain's CDR3 is CASSFYSNNQPQHF. The CDR3 DNA reads as TGTGCCAGCAGCTTTTATAGTAACAATCAGCCCCAGCATTTT.

The chain combines TRBV30 with TRBJ2-7; 7 bases agree with TRBD1. Germline values: CDR1 GTSNPN, CDR2 SVGIG (reference sequence). V dropped 2 bases and J dropped 3; count of bases not matched to a gene: 7. This CDR3 is built from 14 residues. The CDR3 nucleotides are TGTGCCTGGAGTCCCGCGGCAGGGGGCTACGAGCAGTACTTC. Amino acid sequence: CAWSPAAGGYEQYF.

The chain carries TRBV7-2 and TRBJ2-5; TRBD2 might be the D (5 bases). Trimming pared 9 bases from V and 5 bases from J, leaving 16 bases between. CDR1 is SGHTA and CDR2 is FQGNSA in the germline V gene. This CDR3 is built from 13 residues. The DNA of the CDR3 is TGTGCCAGTCTCTTCGGGGTGTGGGAGACCCAGTACTTC. Translating it yields CASLFGVWETQYF.

The V gene is TRBV10-3, the J gene TRBJ1-2; 8 positions agree with TRBD1. CDR3 size: 15 residues. The V segment lost 6 bases and the J segment 8 bases; nucleotides outside the gene matches: 14. CDR1 and CDR2 (germline): ENHRY, SYGVKD. The CDR3 region has the DNA TGTGCCATCAGCGCTGTTCTCGGACAGGGTGTAGGCTACACCTTC. Translating gives CAISAVLGQGVGYTF.

J is TRBJ1-1 and V is TRBV5-1; the D is unclear. CDR3 length: 15 residues. V was cut by 1 base and J by 1 base, with 11 bases left in between. The germline V gene encodes CDR1 SGHRS and CDR2 YFSETQ. The DNA of the CDR3 is TGCGCCAGCAGCTTGTCGACACCCTGGAACACTGAAGCTTTCTTT. Amino acid sequence: CASSLSTPWNTEAFF.

The chain recombines TRBV21-1 with TRBJ1-1; the tabulated D call, TRBD1, remains unverified against the DNA. TRBV21-1 is described as a pseudogene. This CDR3 has 15 amino acids. CDR3 amino acids: CASRSNAQLNTEAFF. CDR3 nucleotide sequence: TGTGCCAGCAGGAGTAATGCACAGCTGAACACTGAAGCTTTCTTT.

The chain links TRBV10-3 to TRBJ2-3; 13 nucleotides align to TRBD2. The CDR3 totals 16 residues. The V and J ends lost 3 bases and 1 base, in that order; junction bases with no gene match: 1. Germline CDR1 ENHRY, CDR2 SYGVKD. As DNA, the CDR3 is TGTGCCATCAGTGAAGGACTAGCGGGGGGCACAGATACGCAGTATTTT. It is translated as CAISEGLAGGTDTQYF.